A selection of T cell receptor beta chains follows, all from one sample in a study of T cell changes during pregnancy in multiple sclerosis. Here immunoSEQ multiplex PCR was the method, and the copy in TCRdb shows in-frame clones only, minus some. The profile covers about 40,000 clones, with approximately 91% appearing a single time and around 0.78% taken by the ten largest. Sequencing used CD4+ T cells from peripheral blood mononuclear cells, obtained before pregnancy. Source of these receptors: a female donor with multiple sclerosis, enrolled in a pregnancy study. The CDR3 runs from the conserved cysteine through the conserved F or W. A D gene is named only where the DNA matches it firmly. Clone sizes are given selectively: once, few, many, or a class where the clone is expanded.

15 TRBJ1-1 TRBV18 TRBD1 NA CASSRDRGMNTEAFF TGTGCCAGCTCACGAGACAGGGGAATGAACACTGAAGCTTTCTTT
13 TRBJ1-1 TRBV6-6 NA NA CASSSRGRSEAFF TGTGCCAGCAGTTCCAGGGGCAGATCGGAAGCTTTCTTT
13 TRBJ2-7 TRBV5-1 NA NA CASSSGWLYEQYF TGCGCCAGCAGCTCAGGGTGGCTCTACGAGCAGTACTTC
13 TRBJ2-7 TRBV25-1 TRBD1 NA CASSRTGTYEQYF TGTGCCAGCAGTAGGACAGGGACCTACGAGCAGTACTTC
15 TRBJ2-2 TRBV7-3 TRBD1 NA CASSLLGQGAGELFF TGTGCCAGCAGCTTACTCGGCCAGGGGGCCGGGGAGCTGTTTTTT
14 TRBJ1-3 TRBV4-2 TRBD1 NA CASSQGDSLNTIYF TGTGCCAGCAGCCAAGGGGACAGTTTGAACACCATATATTTT
14 TRBJ2-5 TRBV7-8 NA NA CASSQITSLETQYF TGTGCCAGCAGCCAGATCACTAGTTTGGAGACCCAGTACTTC
14 TRBJ2-1 TRBV7-3 NA once CASQREAGFNEQFF TGTGCCAGCCAAAGGGAGGCGGGGTTTAATGAGCAGTTCTTC
14 TRBJ1-3 TRBV4-3 NA NA CASSQGAYRNTIYF TGCGCCAGCAGCCAAGGGGCCTACAGAAACACCATATATTTT
14 TRBJ2-7 TRBV7-2 NA NA CASSFARGYYEQYF TGTGCCAGCAGCTTCGCACGGGGTTACTACGAGCAGTACTTC
16 TRBJ2-5 TRBV25-1 TRBD2 NA CASSERWLAGGETQYF TGTGCCAGCAGTGAAAGGTGGCTAGCGGGGGGGGAGACCCAGTACTTC
13 TRBJ2-5 TRBV29-1 TRBD1 NA CSVGQAPQETQYF TGCAGCGTCGGACAGGCCCCCCAAGAGACCCAGTACTTC
15 TRBJ1-2 TRBV5-8 TRBD1 NA CASSLRQGANYGYTF TGTGCCAGCAGCTTACGACAGGGGGCCAACTATGGCTACACCTTC
13 TRBJ1-3 TRBV11-2 NA NA CASSLDREYTIYF TGTGCCAGCAGCTTAGACAGGGAATACACCATATATTTT
12 TRBJ1-1 TRBV6-5 NA NA CASSYETGEAFF TGTGCCAGCAGTTACGAGACGGGTGAAGCTTTCTTT
17 TRBJ2-6 TRBV7-3 NA once CASSLSTGSSGANVLTF TGTGCCAGCAGCTTATCAACAGGGTCGAGTGGGGCCAACGTCCTGACTTTC
15 TRBJ2-2 TRBV7-6 NA NA CASSLDRTMSGELFF TGTGCCAGCAGCTTGGACAGAACGATGTCCGGGGAGCTGTTTTTT
12 TRBJ2-3 TRBV19 TRBD2 NA CASSGLADTQYF TGTGCCAGTTCGGGACTAGCAGATACGCAGTATTTT
14 TRBJ2-7 TRBV6-6 NA NA CASSRGLRVYEQYF TGTGCCAGCAGCCGGGGGTTACGGGTTTACGAGCAGTACTTC
12 TRBJ2-5 TRBV7-3 NA NA CASSLPGATQYF TGTGCCAGCAGCTTACCGGGAGCGACCCAGTACTTC
15 TRBJ1-1 TRBV6-6 NA once CASSYSGGVGTEAFF TGTGCCAGCAGTTACTCGGGGGGGGTCGGGACTGAAGCTTTCTTT
11 TRBJ1-1 TRBV30 NA few CAGTFGTSAFF TGTGCCGGAACTTTCGGGACTTCAGCTTTCTTT
16 TRBJ1-5 TRBV12-5 NA NA CASGLVNGQTNQPQHF TGTGCTAGTGGTTTGGTAAACGGACAGACAAATCAGCCCCAGCATTTT
14 TRBJ1-4 TRBV7-2 NA NA CASRRGSTNEKLFF TGTGCCAGCAGACGGGGTAGCACTAATGAAAAACTGTTTTTT
14 TRBJ1-2 TRBV25-1 TRBD1 NA CASSELLTGGGYTF TGTGCCAGCAGCGAACTGTTAACAGGGGGTGGCTACACCTTC
17 TRBJ2-5 TRBV5-4 TRBD2 NA CASSIGRSTSAQETQYF TGTGCCAGCAGCATTGGCCGGTCAACTAGCGCACAAGAGACCCAGTACTTC
18 TRBJ1-2 TRBV9 TRBD1 NA CASSVGRVVQGAGYGYTF TGTGCCAGCAGCGTAGGACGGGTTGTACAGGGGGCGGGCTATGGCTACACCTTC
15 TRBJ2-1 TRBV30 TRBD1 NA CAWTLGQGTYNEQFF TGTGCCTGGACTTTAGGACAGGGCACCTACAATGAGCAGTTCTTC
19 TRBJ1-4 TRBV9 TRBD1 once CASSVATSDRRQTNEKLFF TGTGCCAGCAGCGTAGCTACATCGGACAGGCGGCAGACTAATGAAAAACTGTTTTTT
13 TRBJ1-5 TRBV5-4 NA NA CASSPPTGQPQHF TGTGCCAGCAGCCCACCCACCGGGCAGCCCCAGCATTTT
13 TRBJ1-3 TRBV5-5 NA NA CASRSGLGDTIYF TGTGCCAGCAGATCCGGACTTGGGGACACCATATATTTT
15 TRBJ1-1 TRBV5-4 TRBD1 NA CASSLSGQGRAEAFF TGTGCCAGCAGCTTAAGCGGACAGGGGCGGGCTGAAGCTTTCTTT